This TCR beta chain is from a study of cytomegalovirus exposure and HLA in healthy donors. Study-level findings and limits: More clonal expansion characterized HLA-associated TCR beta chains than equally common others in a later analysis.

In the PCR, 60 Vbeta and 13 Jbeta primers were used. The assay was immunoSEQ multiplex PCR, and TCRdb's table has in-frame clones only and misses some. The sample table includes roughly 40,000 clones. Of note for this clone: Its antigen is undetermined.

V was cut by 5 bases and J by 10 bases, with 13 bases left in between. This CDR3 is 12 amino acids long. Germline values: CDR1 SGHTA, CDR2 FQGNSA. The V call is TRBV7-2, the J call TRBJ2-3; possibly TRBD1 for D (5 bases). The origin of this receptor is a man in his forties in good health and CMV-seropositive. Sequencing was performed on PBMCs. CDR3 protein: CASSPQESAQYF. The CDR3, as DNA: TGTGCCAGCAGCCCACAGGAATCGGCGCAGTATTTT.